A selection of T cell receptor beta chains follows, all from one sample in a study of radiation and T cells in renal cell carcinoma. Method: immunoSEQ multiplex PCR; TCRdb's copy keeps in-frame clones and lacks some. The sample has tens of thousands of clones, roughly 87% seen once; the top ten hold 4.5% to 7%. Sample: blood, taken from a patient whose treatment included radiotherapy and nephrectomy. These receptor sequences come from a woman aged 65 to 85 with renal cell carcinoma. The conserved cysteine and the conserved F or W are not part of the CDR3 here. Clone size is shown for a subset of rows, as once, few, many or a class of expanded clone.

v_call	clone_size	j_call	cdr3_aa
TRBV18	.	TRBJ2-7	ASSLKGAGSSPYEQY
TRBV5-1	.	TRBJ2-7	ASSGTTGRNSYEQY
TRBV2	once	TRBJ2-7	ASSEVYYEQY
TRBV18	.	TRBJ1-1	ASSPGQPRQDTEAF
TRBV9	.	TRBJ2-7	ASSVGFGGAYEQY
TRBV7-3	.	TRBJ2-1	ASSLTKSSGQF
TRBV5-1	.	TRBJ2-1	ASSAAGTGAYNEQF
TRBV28	.	TRBJ1-4	ASSMVGTANEKLF
TRBV4-2	.	TRBJ2-5	ASSSGLAGGGETQY
TRBV30	.	TRBJ1-4	AWARSGTGVSEKLF
TRBV5-3	.	TRBJ1-2	ARSLGQQARYYGYT
TRBV7-2	.	TRBJ2-1	ASSPSYNEQF
TRBV18	.	TRBJ1-2	ASSTGADLYGYT
TRBV7-8	.	TRBJ1-2	ASSLGAASGGT
TRBV19	.	TRBJ1-1	ASSIRGITTEAF
TRBV19	few	TRBJ1-6	ASSIGQTYNSPLH
TRBV6-6	.	TRBJ1-6	ASTSGTGDSPLH
TRBV28	.	TRBJ1-2	ASRTNYGYT
TRBV7-2	.	TRBJ2-3	ASSWGLSDTQY
TRBV10-3	.	TRBJ1-1	AISELLKTEAEAF
TRBV6-1	.	TRBJ2-1	ASGRDRGRYNEQF
TRBV7-2	.	TRBJ2-1	ASSLATSARQTEQF
TRBV14	.	TRBJ1-1	ASRGLDILGEAF
TRBV4-1	.	TRBJ2-1	ASSQGGGTVNEQF
TRBV9	once	TRBJ2-3	ASSYRDPLDTQY
TRBV25-1	.	TRBJ1-1	ASSVTGGKGEAF
TRBV5-4	few	TRBJ1-5	ASSVQGTRGQPQH
TRBV6-6	.	TRBJ1-2	ASSSPGQGDGYT
TRBV7-3	.	TRBJ1-3	ASSSGTGPSGNTIY
TRBV19	.	TRBJ2-3	ATSTSGSTDTQY
TRBV28	.	TRBJ1-2	ASSLIRGNSYGYT
TRBV7-9	.	TRBJ2-3	ASSLASGTDTQY
TRBV4-2	.	TRBJ1-2	ASSQGRGYT
TRBV4-1	.	TRBJ2-2	ASSHPGPSNTGELF
TRBV11-2	.	TRBJ2-7	ASSLDGAIYEQY
TRBV5-4	.	TRBJ2-3	ASSPGTSGGIDTQY
TRBV29-1	.	TRBJ2-2	SVPGAGSAGELF
TRBV25-1	once	TRBJ2-5	ASSEYRGGPETQY
TRBV6-5	.	TRBJ2-7	ASRGTGEVEQY
TRBV9	.	TRBJ2-3	ASSVEGAKVDTQY
TRBV5-8	.	TRBJ1-5	ASSPDWDSNQPQH
TRBV4-1	.	TRBJ2-7	ASSRTGGEQY
TRBV5-5	.	TRBJ1-1	ASSLGGSRAGGAF
TRBV27	.	TRBJ2-1	ASSLGTDPNEQF
TRBV7-3	.	TRBJ1-6	ASSLGHPGSPLH
TRBV6-5	once	TRBJ2-7	ASSYLTGGEQY
TRBV7-3	once	TRBJ2-7	ASITGDYEQY
TRBV7-3	.	TRBJ2-2	ASKQMAGNSNTGELF
TRBV7-7	.	TRBJ2-2	ASSLTRAGELF
TRBV5-4	.	TRBJ2-3	ASSPQGFGTDTQY
TRBV6-6	.	TRBJ2-2	ASSYRQPNTGELF
TRBV21-1	.	TRBJ1-3	ASSRTGGSSGNTIY
TRBV30	.	TRBJ1-2	AWSVGQGYGYT
TRBV6-6	.	TRBJ1-1	ASSFEGGTEAF
TRBV4-2	.	TRBJ2-7	ASSREVSGQGLSSYEQY